The clone carrying this TCR beta chain was counted only a few times. Its cognate antigen is unknown. Unique molecular identifiers had been added to the TCR beta cDNA libraries. TCRdb reprocessed the PCR reads via MiXCR and lists one record per CDR3 protein. The table has around 770,000 distinct CDR3 sequences, approximately 44% seen once. Per the germline V gene, CDR1 is SNHLY and CDR2 is FYNNEI. The ends were cut back, 4 bases at V and 1 base at J, with 11 bases in the middle. The CDR3 consists of 15 residues. These data are taken from a study of post-analysis software for immune sequencing data. Across the whole study: As for disease course, relapsing-remitting, secondary progressive and progressive-relapsing multiple sclerosis were all included. General study results and limits: Roughly five TRBV segments, including TRBV5-6, TRBV5-1 and TRBV20-1, were more frequent in patients than controls.

Sequencing input: blood. The chain carries TRBV2 and TRBJ2-1; possible D gene TRBD1, 6 bases. This TCR derives from a girl between 10 and 17 years old with multiple sclerosis. The CDR3 reads CASSGQGSSYNEQFF. For the CDR3, the DNA is TGTGCCAGCAGTGGTCAGGGGAGTTCCTACAATGAGCAGTTCTTC.